The text below deals with one T cell receptor beta chain. The data derive from a study of blood T cell repertoires in COVID-19. V was pared by 7 bases and J by 2 bases, with 6 bases between. The CDR3 totals 12 residues. Germline CDR1 SGHRS, CDR2 YFSETQ. Repertoires were generated with immunoSEQ multiplex PCR, while TCRdb's copy carries only in-frame clones and drops some. The profile shows around 250,000 clones, more than 75% of them singletons. Participant reports of clinical history set cohort assignment. The material sequenced was PBMCs or T cells enriched from blood (not recorded which). The TCR originated in a woman aged 50 to 65 who had been exposed to COVID-19. The chain has TRBV5-1 and TRBJ2-2; D unclear. The CDR3 coding sequence is TGCGCCAGCGTAACTAACACCGGGGAGCTGTTTTTT. Translation gives CASVTNTGELFF.